Listed below are T cell receptor beta chains from one sample, sequenced in a study of cytomegalovirus exposure and HLA in healthy donors. TCRdb keeps only in-frame clones here, not all; method: immunoSEQ multiplex PCR. The sample holds roughly 110,000 clones; approximately 81% are singletons and the top ten take approximately 2.4%. The sample comprised PBMCs. The receptors were sampled from a man under 40 in good health and CMV-seronegative. Both conserved end residues are part of each CDR3. The D gene is left open where the match is weak. Clone size is given for some rows only: seen once, a few or many times, or a class if the clone is expanded.

abundance: -
v_gene: TRBV7-8
j_gene: TRBJ1-1
d_gene: -
CDR3aa: CASSLRKPENTEAFF
CDR3nt: TGTGCCAGCAGCTTGCGTAAACCCGAGAACACTGAAGCTTTCTTT

abundance: -
v_gene: TRBV30
j_gene: TRBJ2-1
d_gene: -
CDR3aa: CAWSDQGMRSDEQFF
CDR3nt: TGTGCCTGGAGTGATCAGGGGATGAGAAGTGATGAGCAGTTCTTC

abundance: -
v_gene: TRBV6-5
j_gene: TRBJ2-7
d_gene: TRBD2
CDR3aa: CASRYGGGPVYEQYF
CDR3nt: TGTGCCAGCAGGTACGGCGGGGGGCCCGTCTACGAGCAGTACTTC

abundance: -
v_gene: TRBV5-1
j_gene: TRBJ2-1
d_gene: -
CDR3aa: CASSPQGSYNEQFF
CDR3nt: TGCGCCAGCAGCCCACAGGGTTCTTACAATGAGCAGTTCTTC

abundance: once
v_gene: TRBV6-5
j_gene: TRBJ2-7
d_gene: TRBD1
CDR3aa: CASRNRGRGEQYF
CDR3nt: TGTGCCAGCAGGAACAGGGGGAGAGGGGAGCAGTACTTC

abundance: -
v_gene: TRBV9
j_gene: TRBJ1-1
d_gene: -
CDR3aa: CASSVVGGDTEAFF
CDR3nt: TGTGCCAGCAGCGTAGTAGGAGGGGACACTGAAGCTTTCTTT

abundance: -
v_gene: TRBV5-6
j_gene: TRBJ2-3
d_gene: -
CDR3aa: CASSSGTDTQYF
CDR3nt: TGTGCCAGCAGCTCCGGCACAGATACGCAGTATTTT

abundance: -
v_gene: TRBV13
j_gene: TRBJ2-5
d_gene: TRBD2
CDR3aa: CASSSSGGYQETQYF
CDR3nt: TGTGCCAGCAGCTCTAGCGGGGGGTACCAAGAGACCCAGTACTTC

abundance: -
v_gene: TRBV2
j_gene: TRBJ2-7
d_gene: TRBD1
CDR3aa: CASIRDRGPIYEQYF
CDR3nt: TGTGCCAGCATCAGAGACAGGGGCCCCATCTACGAGCAGTACTTC

abundance: -
v_gene: TRBV25-1
j_gene: TRBJ1-6
d_gene: -
CDR3aa: CASSESPEVALHF
CDR3nt: TGTGCCAGCAGTGAATCCCCCGAGGTGGCCCTCCACTTT

abundance: -
v_gene: TRBV9
j_gene: TRBJ2-7
d_gene: -
CDR3aa: CASSGDNPYEQYF
CDR3nt: TGTGCCAGCAGTGGGGACAATCCCTACGAGCAGTACTTC

abundance: -
v_gene: TRBV30
j_gene: TRBJ2-7
d_gene: TRBD2
CDR3aa: CASTRGGTYEQYF
CDR3nt: TGTGCCTCGACACGGGGGGGCACCTACGAGCAGTACTTC

abundance: -
v_gene: TRBV10-3
j_gene: TRBJ1-2
d_gene: -
CDR3aa: CAINTRQPDSSYGYTF
CDR3nt: TGTGCCATCAATACCCGACAGCCTGACTCTTCCTATGGCTACACCTTC

abundance: -
v_gene: TRBV6-1
j_gene: TRBJ2-1
d_gene: -
CDR3aa: CASKEREHYNEQFF
CDR3nt: TGTGCCAGCAAGGAACGGGAGCATTACAATGAGCAGTTCTTC

abundance: -
v_gene: TRBV30
j_gene: TRBJ1-5
d_gene: -
CDR3aa: CAWSVAAGNQPQHF
CDR3nt: TGTGCCTGGAGTGTAGCTGCGGGCAATCAGCCCCAGCATTTT

abundance: -
v_gene: TRBV5-1
j_gene: TRBJ2-4
d_gene: -
CDR3aa: CASRSENIQYF
CDR3nt: TGCGCCAGCAGAAGTGAGAACATTCAGTACTTC

abundance: -
v_gene: TRBV11-3
j_gene: TRBJ1-2
d_gene: -
CDR3aa: CASSREVAPLF
CDR3nt: TGTGCCAGCAGCCGGGAGGTTGCCCCTCTCTTC

abundance: -
v_gene: TRBV19
j_gene: TRBJ2-7
d_gene: -
CDR3aa: CASGTGTPGSEQYF
CDR3nt: TGTGCCAGTGGTACCGGGACTCCTGGTTCGGAGCAGTACTTC

abundance: -
v_gene: TRBV5-1
j_gene: TRBJ2-5
d_gene: -
CDR3aa: CASSGGIQETQYF
CDR3nt: TGCGCCAGCAGCGGCGGGATTCAAGAGACCCAGTACTTC

abundance: -
v_gene: TRBV7-3
j_gene: TRBJ2-7
d_gene: TRBD1
CDR3aa: CASSSSTGGNEQYF
CDR3nt: TGTGCCAGCAGCTCTTCGACAGGGGGTAACGAGCAGTACTTC

abundance: -
v_gene: TRBV5-1
j_gene: TRBJ2-1
d_gene: -
CDR3aa: CASLGLLYNEQFF
CDR3nt: TGCGCCAGCCTAGGACTTTTATACAATGAGCAGTTCTTC

abundance: -
v_gene: TRBV18
j_gene: TRBJ2-5
d_gene: -
CDR3aa: CASSPVGETQYF
CDR3nt: TGTGCCAGCTCACCAGTCGGAGAGACCCAGTACTTC

abundance: -
v_gene: TRBV11-2
j_gene: TRBJ2-3
d_gene: TRBD2
CDR3aa: CASSFIKGGGALDTQYF
CDR3nt: TGTGCCAGCAGCTTTATAAAGGGCGGGGGGGCCTTAGATACGCAGTATTTT

abundance: -
v_gene: TRBV4-1
j_gene: TRBJ1-5
d_gene: -
CDR3aa: CASSQDSVQRVNQPQHF
CDR3nt: TGCGCCAGCAGCCAAGATTCGGTTCAACGGGTTAATCAGCCCCAGCATTTT

abundance: -
v_gene: TRBV5-4
j_gene: TRBJ1-2
d_gene: -
CDR3aa: CASSFRGGLGGYTF
CDR3nt: TGTGCCAGCAGCTTCCGGGGGGGCTTGGGTGGCTACACCTTC

abundance: -
v_gene: TRBV19
j_gene: TRBJ1-1
d_gene: -
CDR3aa: CATEGVLKTEAFF
CDR3nt: TGTGCCACTGAGGGGGTTCTGAAGACTGAAGCTTTCTTT

abundance: -
v_gene: TRBV7-6
j_gene: TRBJ2-2
d_gene: TRBD1
CDR3aa: CASSRGDRGRTGELFF
CDR3nt: TGTGCCAGCAGCCGGGGGGACAGGGGAAGGACCGGGGAGCTGTTTTTT

abundance: once
v_gene: TRBV5-4
j_gene: TRBJ2-1
d_gene: TRBD2
CDR3aa: CASSLLAGSSYNEQFF
CDR3nt: TGTGCCAGCAGCTTACTAGCGGGGTCGTCCTACAATGAGCAGTTCTTC

abundance: -
v_gene: TRBV7-8
j_gene: TRBJ2-5
d_gene: -
CDR3aa: CASSLARIQETQYF
CDR3nt: TGTGCCAGCAGCTTAGCGCGGATACAAGAGACCCAGTACTTC

abundance: -
v_gene: TRBV7-6
j_gene: TRBJ2-7
d_gene: -
CDR3aa: CASSSMDSYERYF
CDR3nt: TGTGCCAGCAGCTCTATGGACAGCTACGAGCGGTACTTC

abundance: -
v_gene: TRBV9
j_gene: TRBJ2-7
d_gene: TRBD2
CDR3aa: CASSPGTSGAEQYF
CDR3nt: TGTGCCAGCAGTCCCGGGACTAGCGGGGCGGAGCAGTACTTC

abundance: -
v_gene: TRBV7-6
j_gene: TRBJ2-3
d_gene: -
CDR3aa: CASSLDTTSHTQYF
CDR3nt: TGTGCCAGCAGCTTAGACACAACGTCTCATACGCAGTATTTT

abundance: -
v_gene: TRBV7-3
j_gene: TRBJ2-7
d_gene: -
CDR3aa: CASSLGLGSYEQYF
CDR3nt: TGTGCCAGCAGCCTCGGACTGGGCTCCTACGAGCAGTACTTC

abundance: -
v_gene: TRBV30
j_gene: TRBJ1-1
d_gene: TRBD1
CDR3aa: CAWSRQGRGFF
CDR3nt: TGTGCCTGGAGTAGACAGGGAAGGGGTTTCTTT

abundance: -
v_gene: TRBV11-2
j_gene: TRBJ2-5
d_gene: -
CDR3aa: CASSSPGAQETQYF
CDR3nt: TGTGCCAGCAGCTCCCCTGGAGCCCAAGAGACCCAGTACTTC

abundance: -
v_gene: TRBV6-6
j_gene: TRBJ2-1
d_gene: TRBD2
CDR3aa: CASRSRGTSTYNEQFF
CDR3nt: TGTGCCAGCAGGTCCAGGGGGACTAGCACCTACAATGAGCAGTTCTTC

abundance: -
v_gene: TRBV14
j_gene: TRBJ2-7
d_gene: TRBD2
CDR3aa: CASSQGLAGGEQYF
CDR3nt: TGTGCCAGCAGCCAAGGTCTAGCGGGTGGCGAGCAGTACTTC

abundance: few
v_gene: TRBV5-8
j_gene: TRBJ2-3
d_gene: TRBD2
CDR3aa: CASSSLAGGYTQYF
CDR3nt: TGTGCCAGCAGCTCCCTAGCGGGGGGGTATACGCAGTATTTT

abundance: few
v_gene: TRBV2
j_gene: TRBJ1-4
d_gene: TRBD1
CDR3aa: CASSVAGGREKLFF
CDR3nt: TGTGCCAGCAGTGTCGCAGGGGGCCGGGAAAAACTGTTTTTT

abundance: -
v_gene: TRBV5-4
j_gene: TRBJ2-7
d_gene: TRBD2
CDR3aa: CASSRKASGGAPYEQYF
CDR3nt: TGTGCCAGCAGCCGGAAGGCTAGCGGGGGGGCGCCCTACGAGCAGTACTTC

abundance: -
v_gene: TRBV4-1
j_gene: TRBJ1-2
d_gene: -
CDR3aa: CASSQVPSRDGYTF
CDR3nt: TGCGCCAGCAGCCAAGTACCATCCAGGGATGGCTACACCTTC

abundance: -
v_gene: TRBV30
j_gene: TRBJ1-4
d_gene: -
CDR3aa: CALSAGATNEKLFF
CDR3nt: TGTGCCCTTTCGGCCGGGGCAACTAATGAAAAACTGTTTTTT

abundance: -
v_gene: TRBV7-9
j_gene: TRBJ2-7
d_gene: TRBD2
CDR3aa: CASSNSGGHHEQYF
CDR3nt: TGTGCCAGCAGCAATTCGGGGGGGCACCACGAGCAGTACTTC

abundance: -
v_gene: TRBV2
j_gene: TRBJ1-4
d_gene: -
CDR3aa: CASSPRDLGKLFF
CDR3nt: TGTGCCAGCAGTCCCCGGGACTTGGGAAAACTGTTTTTT

abundance: -
v_gene: TRBV9
j_gene: TRBJ1-1
d_gene: -
CDR3aa: CASSPPIGGASEAFF
CDR3nt: TGTGCCAGCAGCCCTCCTATTGGAGGAGCCTCCGAAGCTTTCTTT

abundance: -
v_gene: TRBV15
j_gene: TRBJ2-5
d_gene: -
CDR3aa: CATSPPRETQYF
CDR3nt: TGTGCCACCAGCCCCCCCAGGGAGACCCAGTACTTC

abundance: -
v_gene: TRBV6-5
j_gene: TRBJ1-1
d_gene: -
CDR3aa: CASSYSTGEAFF
CDR3nt: TGTGCCAGCAGTTACTCCACGGGAGAAGCTTTCTTT

abundance: -
v_gene: TRBV30
j_gene: TRBJ2-5
d_gene: TRBD2
CDR3aa: CAWSVLRTSGSQETQYF
CDR3nt: TGTGCCTGGAGTGTACTGAGGACTAGCGGGTCTCAAGAGACCCAGTACTTC

abundance: -
v_gene: TRBV10-2
j_gene: TRBJ1-1
d_gene: -
CDR3aa: CASSVDWGKLNTEAFF
CDR3nt: TGCGCCAGCAGTGTCGATTGGGGCAAGTTGAACACTGAAGCTTTCTTT